The clone carrying this T cell receptor (beta chain) appeared once. This record belongs to a study of blood T cell repertoires in COVID-19. CDR3 length: 15 amino acids. In germline, CDR1 is MNHEY, CDR2 SVGAGI. Trimming shortened V by 0 bases and J by 4 bases, and 12 bases separated the two germline ends. Authors' processing steps: It was from reference gene primer amplification that nucleated cell counts were estimated. Sequenced by immunoSEQ multiplex PCR; TCRdb stores in-frame clones only, minus some. D and trimming were read from the DNA, whereas the V and J calls and clone size are those reported in that table. The sample yields approximately 250,000 clones, around 80% seen once.

The receptor comes from a man aged 60 to 75 with acute or convalescent COVID-19. The V and J genes are TRBV6-5 and TRBJ2-5; D is perhaps TRBD2 (6 bases). Sequencing was performed on peripheral blood. The CDR3 DNA follows: TGTGCCAGCAGTTACTCGCCGACTAGTAGAGAGACCCAGTACTTC. This translates into CASSYSPTSRETQYF.